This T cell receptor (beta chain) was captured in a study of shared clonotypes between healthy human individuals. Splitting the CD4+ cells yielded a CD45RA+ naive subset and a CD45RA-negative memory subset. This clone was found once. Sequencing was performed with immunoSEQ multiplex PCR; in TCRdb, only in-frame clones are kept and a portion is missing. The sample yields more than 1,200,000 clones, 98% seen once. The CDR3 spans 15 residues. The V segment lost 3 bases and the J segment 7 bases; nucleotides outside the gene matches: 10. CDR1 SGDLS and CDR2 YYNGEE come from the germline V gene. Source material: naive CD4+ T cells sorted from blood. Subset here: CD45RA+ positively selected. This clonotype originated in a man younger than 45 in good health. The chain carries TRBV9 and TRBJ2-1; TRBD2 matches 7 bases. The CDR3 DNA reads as TGTGCCAGCAGCGCCCTCCCGAGCGGGGATAATGAGCAGTTCTTC. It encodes CASSALPSGDNEQFF.